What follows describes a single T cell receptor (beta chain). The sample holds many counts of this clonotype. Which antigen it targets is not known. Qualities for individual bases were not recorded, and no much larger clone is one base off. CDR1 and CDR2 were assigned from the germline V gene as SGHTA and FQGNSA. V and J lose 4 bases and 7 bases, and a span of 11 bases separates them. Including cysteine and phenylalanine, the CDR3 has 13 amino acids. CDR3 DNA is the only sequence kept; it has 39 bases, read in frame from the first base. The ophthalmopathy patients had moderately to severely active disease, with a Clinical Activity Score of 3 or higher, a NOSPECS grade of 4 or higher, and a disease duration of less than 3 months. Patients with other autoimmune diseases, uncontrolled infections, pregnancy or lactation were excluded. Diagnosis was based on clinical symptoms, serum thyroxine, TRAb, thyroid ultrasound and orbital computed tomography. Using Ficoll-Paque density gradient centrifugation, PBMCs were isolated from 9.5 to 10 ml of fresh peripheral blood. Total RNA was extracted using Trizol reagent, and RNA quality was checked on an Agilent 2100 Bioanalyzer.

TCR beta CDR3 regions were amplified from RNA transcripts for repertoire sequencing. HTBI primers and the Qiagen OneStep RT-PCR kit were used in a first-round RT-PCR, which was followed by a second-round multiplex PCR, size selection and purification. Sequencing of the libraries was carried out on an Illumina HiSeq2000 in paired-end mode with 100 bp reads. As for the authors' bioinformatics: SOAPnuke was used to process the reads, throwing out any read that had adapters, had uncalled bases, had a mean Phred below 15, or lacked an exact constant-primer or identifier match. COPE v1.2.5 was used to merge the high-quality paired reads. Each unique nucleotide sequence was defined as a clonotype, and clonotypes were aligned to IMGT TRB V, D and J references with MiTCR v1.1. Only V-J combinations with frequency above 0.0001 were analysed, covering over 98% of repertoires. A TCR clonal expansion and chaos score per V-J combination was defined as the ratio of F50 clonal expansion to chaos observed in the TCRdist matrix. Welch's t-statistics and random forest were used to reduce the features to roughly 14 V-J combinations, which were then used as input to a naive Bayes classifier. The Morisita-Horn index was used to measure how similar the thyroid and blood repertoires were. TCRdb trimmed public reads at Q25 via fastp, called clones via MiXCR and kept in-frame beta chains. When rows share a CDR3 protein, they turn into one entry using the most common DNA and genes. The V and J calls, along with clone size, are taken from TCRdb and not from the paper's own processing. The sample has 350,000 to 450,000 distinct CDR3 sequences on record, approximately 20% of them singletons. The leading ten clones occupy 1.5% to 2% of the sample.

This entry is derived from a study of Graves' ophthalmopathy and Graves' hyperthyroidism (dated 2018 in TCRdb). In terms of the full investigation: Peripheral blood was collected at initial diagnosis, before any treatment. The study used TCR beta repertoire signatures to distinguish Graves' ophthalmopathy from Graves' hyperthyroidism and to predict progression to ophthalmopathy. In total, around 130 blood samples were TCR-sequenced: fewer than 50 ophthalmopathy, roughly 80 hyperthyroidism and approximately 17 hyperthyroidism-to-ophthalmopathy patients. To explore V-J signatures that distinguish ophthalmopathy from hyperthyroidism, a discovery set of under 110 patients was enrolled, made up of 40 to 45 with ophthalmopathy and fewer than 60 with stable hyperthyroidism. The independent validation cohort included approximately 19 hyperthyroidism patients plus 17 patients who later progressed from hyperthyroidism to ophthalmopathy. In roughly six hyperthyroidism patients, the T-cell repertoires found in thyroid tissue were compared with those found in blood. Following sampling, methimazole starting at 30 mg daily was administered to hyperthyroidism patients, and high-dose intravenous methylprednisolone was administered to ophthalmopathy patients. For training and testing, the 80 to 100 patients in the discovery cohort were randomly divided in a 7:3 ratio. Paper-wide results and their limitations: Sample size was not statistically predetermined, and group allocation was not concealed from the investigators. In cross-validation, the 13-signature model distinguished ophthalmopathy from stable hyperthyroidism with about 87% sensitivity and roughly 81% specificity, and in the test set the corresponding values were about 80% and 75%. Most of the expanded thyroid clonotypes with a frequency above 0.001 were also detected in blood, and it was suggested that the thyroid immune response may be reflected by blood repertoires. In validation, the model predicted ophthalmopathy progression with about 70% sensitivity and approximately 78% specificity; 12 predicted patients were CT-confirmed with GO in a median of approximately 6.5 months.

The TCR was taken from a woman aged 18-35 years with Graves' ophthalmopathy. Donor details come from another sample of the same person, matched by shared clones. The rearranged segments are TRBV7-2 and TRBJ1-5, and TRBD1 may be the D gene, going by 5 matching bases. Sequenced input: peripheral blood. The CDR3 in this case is CASSSANRQPQHF. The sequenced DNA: TGTGCCAGCAGCTCCGCTAACAGGCAGCCCCAGCATTTT.